This TCR beta chain originates from a study of siplizumab effects on memory and regulatory T cells. Study findings and constraints: Apparently more diverse than memory cells, naive T cells also seemed major alloresponse contributors.

The protocol was immunoSEQ multiplex PCR, while the TCRdb copy is restricted to in-frame clones and leaves out a portion. The repertoire holds approximately 120,000 clones, with 93% as singletons. Notes on this clone: What it recognizes is unknown.

The CDR3 loop spans 16 amino acids. Germline V gene lookup returns CDR1 MNHEY and CDR2 SMNVEV (reference sequence). V lost 0 bases and J 0 bases, leaving 11 bases between the germline ends. The source of this sequence is a human donor in good health. Sequences were obtained from non-Treg CD4+ T cells sorted from blood. The chain links TRBV27 to TRBJ1-1; no definite D call. CDR3 residues: CASSLSPALMNTEAFF. Here the CDR3 DNA reads TGTGCCAGCAGTTTATCCCCGGCGCTCATGAACACTGAAGCTTTCTTT.